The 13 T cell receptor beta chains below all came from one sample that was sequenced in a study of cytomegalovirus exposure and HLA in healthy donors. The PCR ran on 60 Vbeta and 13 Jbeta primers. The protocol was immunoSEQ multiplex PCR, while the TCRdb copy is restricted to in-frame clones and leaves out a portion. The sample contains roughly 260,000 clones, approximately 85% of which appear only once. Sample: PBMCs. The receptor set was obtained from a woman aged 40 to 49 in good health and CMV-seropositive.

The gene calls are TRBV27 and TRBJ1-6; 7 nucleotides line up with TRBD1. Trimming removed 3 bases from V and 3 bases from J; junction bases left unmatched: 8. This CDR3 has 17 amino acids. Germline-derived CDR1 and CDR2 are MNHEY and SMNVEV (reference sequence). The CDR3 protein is CASSFVIGTDYNSPLHF. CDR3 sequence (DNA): TGTGCCAGCAGTTTCGTCATAGGGACAGACTATAATTCACCCCTCCACTTT.

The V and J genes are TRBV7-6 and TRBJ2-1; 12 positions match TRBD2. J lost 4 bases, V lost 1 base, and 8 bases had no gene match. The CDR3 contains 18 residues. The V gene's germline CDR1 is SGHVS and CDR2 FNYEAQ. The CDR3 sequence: CASSLGASGRARYNEQFF. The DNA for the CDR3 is TGTGCCAGCAGCTTAGGTGCTAGCGGGAGGGCCCGGTACAATGAGCAGTTCTTC.

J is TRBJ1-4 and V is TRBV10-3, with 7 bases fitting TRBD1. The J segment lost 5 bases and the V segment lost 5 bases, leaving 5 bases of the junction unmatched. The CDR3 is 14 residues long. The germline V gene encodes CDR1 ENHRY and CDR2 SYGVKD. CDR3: CAISHGTENEKLFF. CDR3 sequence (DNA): TGTGCCATCAGTCACGGGACAGAGAATGAAAAACTGTTTTTT.

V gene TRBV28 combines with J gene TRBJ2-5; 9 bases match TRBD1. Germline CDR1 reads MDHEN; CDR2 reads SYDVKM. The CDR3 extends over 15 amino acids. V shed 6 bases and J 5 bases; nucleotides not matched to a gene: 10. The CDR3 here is CASSPQGQGEETQYF. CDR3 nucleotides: TGTGCCAGCAGCCCCCAGGGACAGGGAGAGGAGACCCAGTACTTC.

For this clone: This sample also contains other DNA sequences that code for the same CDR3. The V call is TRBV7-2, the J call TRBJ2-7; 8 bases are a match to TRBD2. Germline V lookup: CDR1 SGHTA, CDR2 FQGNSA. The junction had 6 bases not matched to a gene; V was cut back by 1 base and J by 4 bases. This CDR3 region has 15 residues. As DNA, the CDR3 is TGTGCCAGCAGCTTAGAGTCTAGCGGGTCATACGAGCAGTACTTC. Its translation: CASSLESSGSYEQYF.

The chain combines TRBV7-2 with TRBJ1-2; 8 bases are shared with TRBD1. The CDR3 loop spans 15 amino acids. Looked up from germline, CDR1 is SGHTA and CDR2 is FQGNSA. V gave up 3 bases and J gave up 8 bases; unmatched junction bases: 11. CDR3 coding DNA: TGTGCCAGCAGCTTGGGGACAGGCTCAGAAGGAGGCTACACCTTC. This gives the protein CASSLGTGSEGGYTF.

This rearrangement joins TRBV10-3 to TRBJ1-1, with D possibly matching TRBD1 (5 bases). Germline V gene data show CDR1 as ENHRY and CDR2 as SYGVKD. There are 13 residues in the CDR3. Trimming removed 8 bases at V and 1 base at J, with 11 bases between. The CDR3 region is CAIAQGTNTEAFF. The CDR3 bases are TGTGCCATCGCCCAGGGAACGAACACTGAAGCTTTCTTT.

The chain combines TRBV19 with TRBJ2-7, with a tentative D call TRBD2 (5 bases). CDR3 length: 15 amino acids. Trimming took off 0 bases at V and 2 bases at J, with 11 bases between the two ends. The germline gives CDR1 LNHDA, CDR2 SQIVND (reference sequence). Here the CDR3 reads CASSIDGRNTYEQYF. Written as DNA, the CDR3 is TGTGCCAGTAGTATAGATGGGAGAAATACCTACGAGCAGTACTTC.

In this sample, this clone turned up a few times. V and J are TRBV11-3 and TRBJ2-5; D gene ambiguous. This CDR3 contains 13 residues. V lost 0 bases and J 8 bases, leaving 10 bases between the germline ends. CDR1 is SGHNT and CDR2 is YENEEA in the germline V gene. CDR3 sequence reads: CASSLDGGLTQYF. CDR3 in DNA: TGTGCCAGCAGCTTAGATGGTGGGCTTACCCAGTACTTC. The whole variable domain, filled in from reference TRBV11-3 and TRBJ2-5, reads EAGVVQSPRYKIIEKKQPVAFWCNPISGHNTLYWYLQNLGQGPELLIRYENEEAVDDSQLPKDRFSAERLKGVDSTLKIQPAELGDSAVYLCASSLDGGLTQYFGPGTRLLVL.

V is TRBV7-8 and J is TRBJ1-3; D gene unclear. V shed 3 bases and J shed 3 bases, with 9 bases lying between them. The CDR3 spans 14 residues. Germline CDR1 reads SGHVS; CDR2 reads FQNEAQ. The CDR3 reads CASSFWGGGNTIYF. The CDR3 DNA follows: TGTGCCAGCAGCTTCTGGGGAGGTGGAAACACCATATATTTT.

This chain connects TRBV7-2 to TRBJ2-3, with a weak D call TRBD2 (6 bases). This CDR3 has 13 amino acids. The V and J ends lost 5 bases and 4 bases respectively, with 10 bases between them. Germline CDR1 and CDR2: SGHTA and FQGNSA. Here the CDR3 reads CASSEDYPDTQYF. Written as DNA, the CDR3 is TGTGCCAGCAGCGAGGACTACCCAGATACGCAGTATTTT.

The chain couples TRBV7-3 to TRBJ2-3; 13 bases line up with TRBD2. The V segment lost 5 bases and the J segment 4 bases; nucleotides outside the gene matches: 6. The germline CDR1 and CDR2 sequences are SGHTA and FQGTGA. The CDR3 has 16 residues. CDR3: CASSERTSGSADTQYF. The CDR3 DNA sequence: TGTGCCAGCAGCGAACGGACTAGCGGGAGCGCAGATACGCAGTATTTT. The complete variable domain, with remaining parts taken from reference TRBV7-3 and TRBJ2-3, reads GAGVSQTPSNKVTEKGKYVELRCDPISGHTALYWYRQSLGQGPEFLIYFQGTGAADDSGLPNDRFFAVRPEGSVSTLKIQRTERGDSAVYLCASSERTSGSADTQYFGPGTRLTVL.

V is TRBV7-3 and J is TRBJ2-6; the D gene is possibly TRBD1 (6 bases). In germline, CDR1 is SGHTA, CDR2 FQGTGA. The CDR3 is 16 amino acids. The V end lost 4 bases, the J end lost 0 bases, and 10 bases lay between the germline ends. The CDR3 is CASSYDRRSGANVLTF. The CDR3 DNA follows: TGTGCCAGCAGCTATGACAGGCGCTCTGGGGCCAACGTCCTGACTTTC.